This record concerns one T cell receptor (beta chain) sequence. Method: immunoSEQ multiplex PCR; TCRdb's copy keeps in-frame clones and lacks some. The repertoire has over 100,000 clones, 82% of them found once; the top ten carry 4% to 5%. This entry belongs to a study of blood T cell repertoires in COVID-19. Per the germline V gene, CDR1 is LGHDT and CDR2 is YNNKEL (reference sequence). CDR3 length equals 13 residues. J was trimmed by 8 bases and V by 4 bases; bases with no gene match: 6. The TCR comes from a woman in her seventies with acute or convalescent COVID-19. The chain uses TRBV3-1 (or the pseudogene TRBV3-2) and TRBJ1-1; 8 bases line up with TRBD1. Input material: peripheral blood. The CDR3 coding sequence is TGTGCCAGCAGCCTCCAGGGGGCGCGGGAAGCTTTCTTT. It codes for CASSLQGAREAFF.